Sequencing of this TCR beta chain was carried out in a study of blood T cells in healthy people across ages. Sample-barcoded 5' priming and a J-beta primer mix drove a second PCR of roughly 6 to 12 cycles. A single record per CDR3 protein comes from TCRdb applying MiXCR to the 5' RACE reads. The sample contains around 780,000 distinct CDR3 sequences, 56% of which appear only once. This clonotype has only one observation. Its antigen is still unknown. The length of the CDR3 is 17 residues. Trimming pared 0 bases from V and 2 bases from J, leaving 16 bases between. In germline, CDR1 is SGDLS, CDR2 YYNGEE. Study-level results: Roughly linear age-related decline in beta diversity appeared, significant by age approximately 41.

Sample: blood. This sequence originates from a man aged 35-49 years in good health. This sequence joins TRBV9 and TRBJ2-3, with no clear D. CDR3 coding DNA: TGTGCCAGCAGCGTAGACCCTCCTCCTGGGGTCACAGATACGCAGTATTTT. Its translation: CASSVDPPPGVTDTQYF.